Detailed here is one TCR beta chain. Its specificity is unknown. Only in-frame clones appear in the TCRdb table, and some are missing; sequencing was by immunoSEQ multiplex PCR. The repertoire holds about 95,000 clones, with over 70% as singletons. V lost 2 bases and J lost 8; bases outside the gene matches: 9. Per germline, CDR1 SGDLS and CDR2 YYNGEE. The CDR3 covers 16 residues. This specimen belongs to a study of CD8 T cell repertoires and HIV-1 epitope variants. Study context: Separate wells received one of Twenty-five Gag or Nef variant peptides. Controls were a CMV, EBV and flu pool, Ebola AY9, and no peptide. Epitopes were three Gag families plus Nef HW9 and YT9. Notes on the study in general: Of about 10 antigen-specific beta clonotypes, five to seven appeared to cross-react with escape variants.

The TCR originated in a male donor with HIV. This chain connects TRBV9 to TRBJ1-6; 8 bases line up with TRBD1. The specimen sequenced was uncultured baseline CD8+ T cells from peripheral blood mononuclear cells (PBMCs). CDR3 bases: TGTGCCAGCAGCGTGACCTGGGACAGGACCTATTCACCCCTCCACTTT. Translation: CASSVTWDRTYSPLHF.